This is a list of T cell receptor beta chains from one sample in a study of blood T cell repertoires in COVID-19. TCRdb keeps only in-frame clones here, not all; method: immunoSEQ multiplex PCR. The repertoire holds roughly 180,000 clones, with roughly 80% as singletons. Sample: PBMCs or T cells enriched from blood (not recorded which). The receptors derive from a man between 50 and 59 years old who had recovered from COVID-19. Both conserved end residues are part of each CDR3. The D gene is left open where the match is weak.

d_gene | v_gene | CDR3aa
NA | TRBV28 | CASRSIPQGYNEQFF
NA | TRBV27 | CASSLVGTDTQYF
TRBD1 | TRBV28 | CASSLVQGDYNEQFF
TRBD2 | TRBV27 | CASSLTSAANTGELFF
NA | TRBV5-1 | CASSLVGGANQETQYF
NA | TRBV28 | CASSFPPGGYTF
TRBD1 | TRBV3-1/TRBV3-2 | CASSRRQGLGGYTF
TRBD2 | TRBV2 | CASSGITSGFKETQYF
TRBD1 | TRBV3-1/TRBV3-2 | CASSRRQGASYNEQFF
NA | TRBV29-1 | CSVGGVASSYEQYF
NA | TRBV4-2 | CASSQASTRNLYNEQFF
TRBD2 | TRBV6-6 | CASERGGSSYEQYF
NA | TRBV19 | CASSIYHEPSTYEQYF
NA | TRBV5-1 | CASSGGSTDQETQYF
NA | TRBV4-1 | CASSQEELWAEAFF
TRBD1 | TRBV28 | CASSFRDSFSGNTIYF
TRBD1 | TRBV5-1 | CASSSQGLSEKLFF
NA | TRBV4-1 | CASSQVGTGVHEQYF
TRBD2 | TRBV10-2 | CASSAGTSSLGQFF
NA | TRBV3-1/TRBV3-2 | CASSQDLGEAFF
NA | TRBV28 | CASSPQAVGYEQYF
NA | TRBV6-5 | CASTSGTVINQPQHF
NA | TRBV27 | CASSLRVGGRNYGYTF
TRBD1 | TRBV9 | CASSVGTEDSYEQYF
NA | TRBV5-6 | CASSPKTLPGTTLHF
NA | TRBV28 | CASGRFNFTDTQYF
NA | TRBV29-1 | CSVGLIGGWETQYF
NA | TRBV3-1/TRBV3-2 | CASVATDSGNTIYF
NA | TRBV21-1 | CASSPRQGSSYNSPLHF
NA | TRBV30 | CAWSLMDRPNYGYTF
NA | TRBV29-1 | CSVDTRGGELFF
NA | TRBV9 | CASSVELITDTQYF
TRBD1 | TRBV28 | CASSLVGGQGTEQYF
TRBD2 | TRBV11-2 | CASSRLAGNTGELFF
TRBD1 | TRBV7-8 | CASEAGTANTEAFF
TRBD2 | TRBV5-4 | CASSPSRVAGTYEQYF
NA | TRBV20-1 | CSAQDGYTF
NA | TRBV6-5 | CASSSPGEFYEQYF
TRBD1 | TRBV18 | CASSRGNSQYNEQFF
TRBD2 | TRBV5-4 | CASSLAGLGEQYF
TRBD1 | TRBV24-1 | CATSDPGQGAYNEQFF